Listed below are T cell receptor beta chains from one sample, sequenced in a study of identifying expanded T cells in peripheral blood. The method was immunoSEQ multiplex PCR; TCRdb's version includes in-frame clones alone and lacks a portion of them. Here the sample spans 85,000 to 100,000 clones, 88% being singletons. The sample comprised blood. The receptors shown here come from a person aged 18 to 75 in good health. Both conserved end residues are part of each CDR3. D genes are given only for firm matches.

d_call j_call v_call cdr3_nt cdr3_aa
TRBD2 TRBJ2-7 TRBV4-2 TGTGCCAGCAGCCAAGCCCAGCGGGGGGTCTACGAGCAGTACTTC CASSQAQRGVYEQYF
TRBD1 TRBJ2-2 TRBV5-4 TGTGCCAGCAGTACCCGACAGGGGCTAAACACCGGGGAGCTGTTTTTT CASSTRQGLNTGELFF
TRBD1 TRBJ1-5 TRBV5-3 TGTGCCAGAAGCGCGCGTAAGACAGGGCGATGTTATCAGCCCCAGCATTTT CARSARKTGRCYQPQHF
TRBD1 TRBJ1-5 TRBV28 TGTGCCAGTAAGACAGGGGCCGGAACTAGCAATCAGCCCCAGCATTTT CASKTGAGTSNQPQHF
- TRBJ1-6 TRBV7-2 TGTGCCAGCACTCGGGCTGCGAATAATTCACCCCTCCACTTT CASTRAANNSPLHF
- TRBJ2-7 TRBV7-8 TGTGCCAGCAGCACCGGGAGTTACGAGCAGTACTTC CASSTGSYEQYF
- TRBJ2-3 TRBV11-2 TGTGCCAGCAGCTTAGGGGGGACTTCTAGCACAGATACGCAGTATTTT CASSLGGTSSTDTQYF
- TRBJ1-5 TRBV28 TGTGCCAGCACCCTACTTGGGGGATCTAGCAATCAGCCCCAGCATTTT CASTLLGGSSNQPQHF
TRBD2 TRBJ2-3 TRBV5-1 TGCGCCAGCAGCCACCGAGCGGGGGCGGGCACAGATACGCAGTATTTT CASSHRAGAGTDTQYF
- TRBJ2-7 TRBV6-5 TGTGCCAGCAGACAGACCGGTTACTACGAGCAGTACTTC CASRQTGYYEQYF
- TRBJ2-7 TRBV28 TGTGCCAGCAGTTCCTCAGGAGTCAGCCAAAGCTACGAGCAGTACTTC CASSSSGVSQSYEQYF
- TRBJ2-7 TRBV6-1 TGTGCCAGCAGTGAAGCGGACCCCTCCGAGCAGTACTTC CASSEADPSEQYF
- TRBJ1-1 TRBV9 TGTGCCAGCAGCATACAGGGGAACACTGAAGCTTTCTTT CASSIQGNTEAFF
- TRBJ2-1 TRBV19 TGTGCCAGTAGTATGCAGGGCCACTACAATGAGCAGTTCTTC CASSMQGHYNEQFF
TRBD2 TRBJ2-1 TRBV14 TGTGCCAGCAGCCAACTAGCGGGAGATTACAATGAGCAGTTCTTC CASSQLAGDYNEQFF
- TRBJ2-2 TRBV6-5 TGTGCCAGCAGTTACTCGACAGGAGAGAACACCGGGGAGCTGTTTTTT CASSYSTGENTGELFF
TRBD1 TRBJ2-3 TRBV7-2 TGTGCCAGCAGCCCCCGAGCTCGTACAGGGGATGAAGATACGCAGTATTTT CASSPRARTGDEDTQYF
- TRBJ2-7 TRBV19 TGTGCCAGTAGTCCACGGACTACTGCCTCCTACGAGCAGTACTTC CASSPRTTASYEQYF
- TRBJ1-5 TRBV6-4 TGTGCCAGCAGCAGGGACAGCAATCAGCCCCAGCATTTT CASSRDSNQPQHF
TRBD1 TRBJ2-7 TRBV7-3 TGTGCCAGCAGCCCCGACAGGGTCTACGAGCAGTACTTC CASSPDRVYEQYF
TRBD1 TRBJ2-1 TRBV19 TGTGCCAGTAATATGGGACAGGCGGACAATGAGCAGTTCTTC CASNMGQADNEQFF
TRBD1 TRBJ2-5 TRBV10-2 TGCGCCAGCAGGGGAGAGACAGGGTGGCCGAATAGGGAGACCCAGTACTTC CASRGETGWPNRETQYF
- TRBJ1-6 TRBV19 TGTGCCAGTAGTATGGTCAGAGGGAATTCACCCCTCCACTTT CASSMVRGNSPLHF
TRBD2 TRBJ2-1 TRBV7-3 TGTGCCAGCAGCCCTCCGGGACTAGCGGGAGACAATGAGCAGTTCTTC CASSPPGLAGDNEQFF
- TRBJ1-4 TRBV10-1 TGCGCCAGCAGTGAGGGTCGGGGAGGGAATGAAAAACTGTTTTTT CASSEGRGGNEKLFF
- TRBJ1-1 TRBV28 TGTGCCAGCAGAGGTCCGGCGCCGGGAGAAGCTTTCTTT CASRGPAPGEAFF
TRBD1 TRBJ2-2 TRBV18 TGTGCCAGCTCACCGGGACAGGGGACGAACACCGGGGAGCTGTTTTTT CASSPGQGTNTGELFF
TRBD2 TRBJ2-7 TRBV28 TGTGCCAGCACCACTCTGGCGGGGGGCGCCGAGCAGTACTTC CASTTLAGGAEQYF